This entry is about one T cell receptor beta chain. This record comes from a study of cytomegalovirus exposure and HLA in healthy donors. Repertoires were generated with immunoSEQ multiplex PCR, while TCRdb's copy carries only in-frame clones and drops some. This sample has some 130,000 clones; nearly 90% occur once, and the top ten carry around 1.3%. This CDR3 region has 16 residues. With 3 bases removed from V and 0 bases from J, the gap between germline ends came to 15 bases. Per the germline V gene, CDR1 is SGDLS and CDR2 is YYNGEE. This chain connects TRBV9 to TRBJ1-2, with D maybe TRBD1 (6 bases). Sequencing input: PBMCs. The source of this sequence is a young woman in good health and CMV-seronegative. The CDR3 sequence: CASSEGHPLTNYGYTF. CDR3 sequence (DNA): TGTGCCAGCAGCGAGGGACACCCTTTAACTAACTATGGCTACACCTTC. Complete variable domain (other parts from reference TRBV9 and TRBJ1-2): DSGVTQTPKHLITATGQRVTLRCSPRSGDLSVYWYQQSLDQGLQFLIQYYNGEERAKGNILERFSAQQFPDLHSELNLSSLELGDSALYFCASSEGHPLTNYGYTFGSGTRLTVV.